This T cell receptor (beta chain) was identified in a study of T cell responses to AZD1222 COVID-19 vaccine. Study-wide context: Second doses were pooled across both intervals (about 4 or about 12 weeks). Study conclusions and caveats: The repertoires were collected only after the peak T cell response. Targets within unmutated variant regions were reportedly found for nearly half of spike-specific TCRs. White British people made up most donors, females outnumbered males, and clonal diversity was possibly underestimated.

Some clones are missing from TCRdb's copy, which holds only in-frame ones; the method was immunoSEQ multiplex PCR. The table records tens of thousands of clones, 80% to 90% of them present only once. Of note for this clone: The antigen remains unidentified.

V dropped 2 bases and J dropped 2 bases, with 13 bases sitting between them. The germline CDR1 and CDR2 sequences are MNHNS and SASEGT. The CDR3 sequence is 16 residues long. The sequenced sample was peripheral blood, obtained on day 0 of AZD1222 vaccination. The genes are TRBV6-1 and TRBJ1-5; D gene unclear. The sequence was collected from an adult in good health. CDR3 protein: CASSEMTGGGNQPQHF. CDR3 sequence (DNA): TGTGCCAGCAGTGAAATGACCGGAGGAGGCAATCAGCCCCAGCATTTT.